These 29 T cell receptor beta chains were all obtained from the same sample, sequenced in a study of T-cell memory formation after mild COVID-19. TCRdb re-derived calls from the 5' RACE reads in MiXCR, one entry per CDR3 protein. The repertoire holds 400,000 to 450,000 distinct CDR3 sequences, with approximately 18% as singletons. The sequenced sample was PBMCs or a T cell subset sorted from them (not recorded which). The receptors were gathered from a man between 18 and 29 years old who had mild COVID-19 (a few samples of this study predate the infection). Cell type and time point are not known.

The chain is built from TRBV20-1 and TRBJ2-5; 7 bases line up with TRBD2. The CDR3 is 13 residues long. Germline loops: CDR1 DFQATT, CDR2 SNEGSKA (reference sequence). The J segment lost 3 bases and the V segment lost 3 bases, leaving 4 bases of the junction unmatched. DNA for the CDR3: TGCAGTGCTAGGGGCGGGGGAGAAGAGACCCAGTACTTC. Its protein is CSARGGGEETQYF.

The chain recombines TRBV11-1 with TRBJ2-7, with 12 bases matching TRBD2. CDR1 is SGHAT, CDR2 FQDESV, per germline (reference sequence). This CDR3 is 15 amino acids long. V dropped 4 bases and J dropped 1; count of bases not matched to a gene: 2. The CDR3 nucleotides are TGTGCCAGCAGCTCCGGACTAGCGGGATCCTACGAGCAGTACTTC. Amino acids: CASSSGLAGSYEQYF. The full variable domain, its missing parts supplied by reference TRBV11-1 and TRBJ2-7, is EAEVAQSPRYKITEKSQAVAFWCDPISGHATLYWYRQILGQGPELLVQFQDESVVDDSQLPKDRFSAERLKGVDSTLKIQPAELGDSAMYLCASSSGLAGSYEQYFGPGTRLTVT.

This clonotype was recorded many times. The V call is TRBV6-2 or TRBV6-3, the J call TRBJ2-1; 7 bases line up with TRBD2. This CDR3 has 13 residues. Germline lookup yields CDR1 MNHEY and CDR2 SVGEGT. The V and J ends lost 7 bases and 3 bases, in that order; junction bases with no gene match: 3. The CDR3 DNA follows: TGTGCCAGCAATGGGGGGGGCTACAATGAGCAGTTCTTC. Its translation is CASNGGGYNEQFF.

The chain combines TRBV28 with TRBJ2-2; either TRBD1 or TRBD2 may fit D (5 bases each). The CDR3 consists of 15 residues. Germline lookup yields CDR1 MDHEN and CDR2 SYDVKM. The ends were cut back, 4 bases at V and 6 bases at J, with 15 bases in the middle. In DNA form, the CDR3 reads TGTGCCAGCAGTTGGGGACGTTCTAACCCCGGGGAGCTGTTTTTT. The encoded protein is CASSWGRSNPGELFF.

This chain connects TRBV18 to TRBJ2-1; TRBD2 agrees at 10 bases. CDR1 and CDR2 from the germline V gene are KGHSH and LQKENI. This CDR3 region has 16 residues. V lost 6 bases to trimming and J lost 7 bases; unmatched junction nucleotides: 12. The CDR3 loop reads CASSHSESSGGNEQFF. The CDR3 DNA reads TGTGCCAGCTCTCATTCGGAGTCTAGCGGGGGAAATGAGCAGTTCTTC.

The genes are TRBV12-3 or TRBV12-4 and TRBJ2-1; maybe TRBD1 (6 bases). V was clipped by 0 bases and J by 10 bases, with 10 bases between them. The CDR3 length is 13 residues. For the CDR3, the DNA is TGTGCCAGCAGTTTAGCTAGGGGGTCGGAGCAGTTCTTC. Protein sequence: CASSLARGSEQFF.

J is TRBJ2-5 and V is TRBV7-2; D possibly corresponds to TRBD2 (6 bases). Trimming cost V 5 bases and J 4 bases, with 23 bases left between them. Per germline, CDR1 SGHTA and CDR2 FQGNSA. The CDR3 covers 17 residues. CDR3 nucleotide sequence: TGTGCCAGCAGCAAAGTGGGGGGTCGGGGCAGGGCAGAGACCCAGTACTTC. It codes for CASSKVGGRGRAETQYF.

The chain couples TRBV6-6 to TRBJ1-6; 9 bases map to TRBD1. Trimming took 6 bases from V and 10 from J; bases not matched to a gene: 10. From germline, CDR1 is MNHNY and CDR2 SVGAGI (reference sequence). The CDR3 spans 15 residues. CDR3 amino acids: CASSDAGQGLSPLHF. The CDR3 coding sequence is TGTGCCAGCAGCGACGCGGGACAGGGACTATCACCCCTCCACTTT.

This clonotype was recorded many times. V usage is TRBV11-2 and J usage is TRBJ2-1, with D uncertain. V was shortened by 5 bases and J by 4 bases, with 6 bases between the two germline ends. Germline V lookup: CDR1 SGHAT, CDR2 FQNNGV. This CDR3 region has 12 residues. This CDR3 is CASSKEYNEQFF. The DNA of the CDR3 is TGTGCCAGCAGCAAAGAATACAATGAGCAGTTCTTC.

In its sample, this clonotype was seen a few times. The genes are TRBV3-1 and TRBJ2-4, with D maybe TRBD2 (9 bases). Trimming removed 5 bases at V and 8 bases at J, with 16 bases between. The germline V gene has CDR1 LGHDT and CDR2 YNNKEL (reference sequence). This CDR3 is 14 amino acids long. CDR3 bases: TGTGCCAGCAGCTTTAGCGGGGGACAGGACATTCAGTACTTC. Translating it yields CASSFSGGQDIQYF.

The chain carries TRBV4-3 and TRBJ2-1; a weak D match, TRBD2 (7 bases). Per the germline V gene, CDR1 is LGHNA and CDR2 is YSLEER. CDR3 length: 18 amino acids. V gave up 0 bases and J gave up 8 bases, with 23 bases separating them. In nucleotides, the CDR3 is TGCGCCAGCAGCCAAGAGACGGGGGGCGGGGTTGGGGGCCATGAGCAGTTCTTC. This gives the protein CASSQETGGGVGGHEQFF.

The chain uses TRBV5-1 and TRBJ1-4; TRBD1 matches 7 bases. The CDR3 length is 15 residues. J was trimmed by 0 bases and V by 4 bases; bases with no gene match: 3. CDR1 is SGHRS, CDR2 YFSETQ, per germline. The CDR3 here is CASSDGTATNEKLFF. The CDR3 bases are TGCGCCAGCAGCGACGGGACAGCAACTAATGAAAAACTGTTTTTT.

This CDR3 is CSAPSRGHEQYF. Here the CDR3 DNA reads TGCAGTGCTCCCTCCAGGGGGCACGAGCAGTACTTC. This chain links TRBV20-1 with TRBJ2-7, with 8 nucleotides matching TRBD1. Germline values: CDR1 DFQATT, CDR2 SNEGSKA (reference sequence). CDR3 length equals 12 residues. Trimming at V came to 5 bases and at J to 5 bases, leaving 5 bases not matched to a gene.

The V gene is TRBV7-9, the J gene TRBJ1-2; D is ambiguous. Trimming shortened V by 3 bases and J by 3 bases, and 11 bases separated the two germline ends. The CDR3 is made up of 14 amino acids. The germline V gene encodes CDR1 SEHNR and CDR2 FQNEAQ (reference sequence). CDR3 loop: CASSLGREYYGYTF. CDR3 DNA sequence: TGTGCCAGCAGCTTGGGCCGGGAGTACTATGGCTACACCTTC.

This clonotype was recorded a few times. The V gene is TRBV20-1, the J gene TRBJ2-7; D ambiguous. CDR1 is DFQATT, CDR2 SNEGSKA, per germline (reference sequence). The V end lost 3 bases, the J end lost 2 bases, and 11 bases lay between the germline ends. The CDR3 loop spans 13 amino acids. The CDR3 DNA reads TGCAGTGCTAGCCGGACCCCCGCCTACGAGCAGTACTTC. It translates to CSASRTPAYEQYF.

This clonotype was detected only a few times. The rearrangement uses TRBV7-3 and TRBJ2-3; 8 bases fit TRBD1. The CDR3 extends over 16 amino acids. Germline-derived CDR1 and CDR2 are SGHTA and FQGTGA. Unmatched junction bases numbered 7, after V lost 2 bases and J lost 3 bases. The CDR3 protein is CASSLLGQGTTDTQYF. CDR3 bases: TGTGCCAGCAGCTTATTAGGACAGGGCACAACAGATACGCAGTATTTT.

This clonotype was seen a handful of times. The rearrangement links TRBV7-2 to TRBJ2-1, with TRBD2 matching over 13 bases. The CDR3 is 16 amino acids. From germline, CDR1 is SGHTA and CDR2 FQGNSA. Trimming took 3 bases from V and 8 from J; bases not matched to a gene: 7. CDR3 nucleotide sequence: TGTGCCAGCAGCTTGCCGGGACTAGCGGGGAAGGATGAGCAGTTCTTC. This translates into CASSLPGLAGKDEQFF.

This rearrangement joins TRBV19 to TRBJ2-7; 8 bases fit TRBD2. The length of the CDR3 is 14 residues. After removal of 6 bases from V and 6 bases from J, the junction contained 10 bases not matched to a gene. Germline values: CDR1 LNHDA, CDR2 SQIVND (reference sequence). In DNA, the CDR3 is TGTGCCAGTAGCTGGGGGACTAGGAATGCCGAGCAGTACTTC. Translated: CASSWGTRNAEQYF.

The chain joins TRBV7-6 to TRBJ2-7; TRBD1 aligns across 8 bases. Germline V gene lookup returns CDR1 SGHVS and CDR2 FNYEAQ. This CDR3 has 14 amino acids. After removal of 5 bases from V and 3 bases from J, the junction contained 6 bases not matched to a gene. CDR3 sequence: CASSARTGGYEQYF. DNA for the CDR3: TGTGCCAGCAGCGCGCGAACAGGGGGCTACGAGCAGTACTTC.

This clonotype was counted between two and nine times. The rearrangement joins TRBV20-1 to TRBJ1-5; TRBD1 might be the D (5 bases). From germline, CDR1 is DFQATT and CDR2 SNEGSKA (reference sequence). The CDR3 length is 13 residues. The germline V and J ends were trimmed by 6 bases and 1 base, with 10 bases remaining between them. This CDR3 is CSAHGHSNQPQHF. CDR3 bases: TGCAGTGCCCACGGACACAGCAATCAGCCCCAGCATTTT.

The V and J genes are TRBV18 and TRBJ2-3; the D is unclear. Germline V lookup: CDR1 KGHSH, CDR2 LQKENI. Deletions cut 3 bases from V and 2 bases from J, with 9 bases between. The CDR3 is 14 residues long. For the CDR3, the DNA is TGTGCCAGCTCACCTTCCGCCAACACAGATACGCAGTATTTT. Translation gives CASSPSANTDTQYF. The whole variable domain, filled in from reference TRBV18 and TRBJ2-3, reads NAGVMQNPRHLVRRRGQEARLRCSPMKGHSHVYWYRQLPEEGLKFMVYLQKENIIDESGMPKERFSAEFPKEGPSILRIQQVVRGDSAAYFCASSPSANTDTQYFGPGTRLTVL.

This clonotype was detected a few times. The DNA of the CDR3 is TGCGCCAGCAGTGAGTTTAGGACAGGGGGCTCTGGCTACACCTTC. This gives the protein CASSEFRTGGSGYTF. V is TRBV5-1 and J is TRBJ1-2; 11 bases are shared with TRBD1. V gave up 5 bases and J gave up 7 bases; unmatched junction bases: 10. CDR3 length equals 15 residues. Germline CDR1 is SGHRS and CDR2 is YFSETQ.

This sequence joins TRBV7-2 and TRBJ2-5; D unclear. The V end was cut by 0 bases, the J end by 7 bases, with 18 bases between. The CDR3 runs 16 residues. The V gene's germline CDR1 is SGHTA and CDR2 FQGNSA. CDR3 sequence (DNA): TGTGCCAGCAGCTTAGCGCTGGGGAAACTTCTGTGGACCCAGTACTTC. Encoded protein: CASSLALGKLLWTQYF.

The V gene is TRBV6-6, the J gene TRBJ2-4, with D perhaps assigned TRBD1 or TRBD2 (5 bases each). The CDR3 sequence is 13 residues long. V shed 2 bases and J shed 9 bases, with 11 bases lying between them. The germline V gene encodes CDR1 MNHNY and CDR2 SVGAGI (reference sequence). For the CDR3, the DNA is TGTGCCAGCAGTTACCCCGGGACCGCCATTCAGTACTTC. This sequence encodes CASSYPGTAIQYF.

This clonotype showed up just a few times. CDR3 bases: TGCAGTGCTAGAGCCTCACAGGGGTGGGATGAGCAGTTCTTC. Its translation is CSARASQGWDEQFF. The J gene is TRBJ2-1, the V gene TRBV20-1; 7 bases match TRBD1. The germline CDR1 and CDR2 sequences are DFQATT and SNEGSKA (reference sequence). Unmatched junction bases numbered 8, after V lost 1 base and J lost 8 bases. This CDR3 is built from 14 residues.

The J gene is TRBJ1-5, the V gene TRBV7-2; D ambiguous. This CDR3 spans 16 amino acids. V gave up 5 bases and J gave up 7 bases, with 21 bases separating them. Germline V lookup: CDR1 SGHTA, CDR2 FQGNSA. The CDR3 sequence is CASSLVAGPAGQPQHF. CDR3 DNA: TGTGCCAGCAGCCTGGTAGCCGGGCCCGCGGGGCAGCCCCAGCATTTT.

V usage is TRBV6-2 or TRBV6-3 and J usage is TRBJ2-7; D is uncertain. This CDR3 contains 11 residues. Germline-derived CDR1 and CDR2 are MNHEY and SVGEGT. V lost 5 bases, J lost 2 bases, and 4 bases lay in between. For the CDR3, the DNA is TGTGCCAGCAGTGTACCCTACGAGCAGTACTTC. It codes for CASSVPYEQYF.

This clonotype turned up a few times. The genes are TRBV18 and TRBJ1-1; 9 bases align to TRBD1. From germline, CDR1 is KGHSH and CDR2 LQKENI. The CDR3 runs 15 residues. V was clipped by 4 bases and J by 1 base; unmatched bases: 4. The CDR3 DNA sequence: TGTGCCAGCTCACTTTGGGACAGGGAGAACACTGAAGCTTTCTTT. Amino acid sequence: CASSLWDRENTEAFF.

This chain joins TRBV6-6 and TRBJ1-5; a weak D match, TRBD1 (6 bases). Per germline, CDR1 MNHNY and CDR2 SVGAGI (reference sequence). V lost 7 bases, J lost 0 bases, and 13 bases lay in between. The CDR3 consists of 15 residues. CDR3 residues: CASTGGRNSNQPQHF. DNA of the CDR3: TGTGCCAGCACTGGGGGCAGAAATAGCAATCAGCCCCAGCATTTT.